This TCR beta chain was observed in a study of OX40 agonist ivuxolimab in advanced cancers. Study context: The treatment was a fully human IgG2 OX40 agonist, ivuxolimab. Those enrolled were approximately 87% male, with a mean age of about 66 years and ages from about 20 to 80.

The table lists this clone with a few counts. Sequencing was performed with immunoSEQ multiplex PCR; in TCRdb, only in-frame clones are kept and a portion is missing. This sample has fewer than 85,000 clones; 60% to 80% occur once, and the top ten carry approximately 5%. Researchers took blood at baseline, on cycle 4 day 1, and on cycle 7 day 1. The ends were cut back, 5 bases at V and 2 bases at J, with 19 bases in the middle. The CDR3 loop spans 16 amino acids. From germline, CDR1 is SGHTS and CDR2 YDEGEE. This rearrangement joins TRBV5-8 to TRBJ1-2; a weak D match, TRBD1 (5 bases). The material was CD4+ or CD8+ T cells sorted from blood, obtained in a trial of the OX40 agonist ivuxolimab. This TCR was sampled from an adult with an advanced solid tumor such as melanoma, head and neck, liver or kidney cancer. This chain's CDR3 is CASRSMGGRRNYGYTF. The DNA of the CDR3 is TGTGCCAGCAGATCTATGGGGGGACGGAGAAACTATGGCTACACCTTC.